The text below deals with one T cell receptor (beta chain). No antigen is known for it. Germline and junction disagree at one end, which may indicate a read error. In the PCR, 60 Vbeta and 13 Jbeta primers were used. Profiled with immunoSEQ multiplex PCR; TCRdb holds only in-frame clones, not every one. The top ten clones hold 5.5% to 7.5% of a sample with about 140,000 clones, just over 65% of them seen once. This sample is drawn from a study of cytomegalovirus exposure and HLA in healthy donors. The study, taken as a whole, reports: A later analysis appeared to link common viral pathogens to several of the most significant clusters.

CDR3 size: 13 residues. Germline V gene data show CDR1 as KGHSH and CDR2 as LQKENI. Input material: PBMCs. The chain couples TRBV18 to TRBJ2-2; TRBD2 is a possible D gene (5 bases). The sequence was obtained from a woman aged 55 to 70 in good health and CMV-seronegative. The CDR3 sequence is CASSPGNTGELFF. The CDR3 DNA reads as TGTGCCAGCTCACCAGGGAACACCGGGGAGCTGTTTTTC.